These 2 T cell receptor beta chains originate from one sample sequenced in a study of response to subunit inactivated influenza vaccine. MiXCR, applied by TCRdb to the RT-PCR reads, yields one record per CDR3 protein. In the table there are about 700,000 distinct CDR3 sequences, roughly 13% of which are singletons. The sample consisted of PBMCs from blood, taken around 14 days before vaccination. These receptors were obtained from a man aged 50 to 60 who received an inactivated influenza vaccine.

This chain joins TRBV7-6 and TRBJ2-5; no firm D call. The germline V gene encodes CDR1 SGHVS and CDR2 FNYEAQ. Deletions cut 1 base from V and 2 bases from J, with 14 bases between. The CDR3 is 16 residues long. CDR3 nucleotides: TGTGCCAGCAGCTTAGTTGGTGCCCTACTACAAGAGACCCAGTACTTC. This translates into CASSLVGALLQETQYF.

This clonotype was counted between two and nine times. The chain links TRBV12-3 or TRBV12-4 to TRBJ1-1, with a tentative D call TRBD1 (5 bases). Trimming removed 1 base at V and 1 base at J, with 13 bases between. This CDR3 is 16 amino acids long. Here the CDR3 reads CASSLGPPGRNTEAFF. CDR3 nucleotides: TGTGCCAGCAGTTTAGGCCCCCCGGGACGGAACACTGAAGCTTTCTTT.